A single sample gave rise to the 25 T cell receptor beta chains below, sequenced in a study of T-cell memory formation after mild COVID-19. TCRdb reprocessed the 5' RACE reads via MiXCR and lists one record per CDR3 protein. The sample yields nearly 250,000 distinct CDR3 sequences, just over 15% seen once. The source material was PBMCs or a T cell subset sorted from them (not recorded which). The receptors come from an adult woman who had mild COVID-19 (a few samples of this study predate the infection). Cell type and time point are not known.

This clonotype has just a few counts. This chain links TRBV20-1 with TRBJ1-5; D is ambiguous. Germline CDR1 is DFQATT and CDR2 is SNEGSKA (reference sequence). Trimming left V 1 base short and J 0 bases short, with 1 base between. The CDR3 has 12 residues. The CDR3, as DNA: TGCAGTGCTAGAGTTAGCAATCAGCCCCAGCATTTT. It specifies CSARVSNQPQHF.

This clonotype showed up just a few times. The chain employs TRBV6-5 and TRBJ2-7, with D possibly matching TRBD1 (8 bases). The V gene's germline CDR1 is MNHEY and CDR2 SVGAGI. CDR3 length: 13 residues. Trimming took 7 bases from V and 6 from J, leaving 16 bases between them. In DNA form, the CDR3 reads TGTGCCAGCATTTCAACAGGGGGGGTCGAGCAGTACTTC. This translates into CASISTGGVEQYF.

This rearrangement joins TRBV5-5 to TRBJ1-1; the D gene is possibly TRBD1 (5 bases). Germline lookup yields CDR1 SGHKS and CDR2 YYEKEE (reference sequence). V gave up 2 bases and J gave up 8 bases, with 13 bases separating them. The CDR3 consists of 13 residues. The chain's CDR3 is CASSFIEWGEAFF. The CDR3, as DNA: TGTGCCAGCAGCTTTATTGAGTGGGGGGAAGCTTTCTTT.

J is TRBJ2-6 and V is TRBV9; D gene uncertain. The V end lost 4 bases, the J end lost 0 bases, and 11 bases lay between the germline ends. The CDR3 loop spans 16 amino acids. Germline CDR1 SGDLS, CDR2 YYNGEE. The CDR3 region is CASSLRPYSGANVLTF. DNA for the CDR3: TGTGCCAGCAGCTTGCGGCCTTACTCTGGGGCCAACGTCCTGACTTTC.

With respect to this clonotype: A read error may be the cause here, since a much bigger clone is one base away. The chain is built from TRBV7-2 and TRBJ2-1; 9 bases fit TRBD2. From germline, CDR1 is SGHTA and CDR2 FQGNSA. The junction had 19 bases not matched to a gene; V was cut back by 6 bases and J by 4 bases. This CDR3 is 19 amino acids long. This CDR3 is CASSQFSGTSWTRYNEQFF. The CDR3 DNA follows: TGTGCCAGCAGTCAGTTCTCCGGGACTAGCTGGACTAGATACAATGAGCAGTTCTTC.

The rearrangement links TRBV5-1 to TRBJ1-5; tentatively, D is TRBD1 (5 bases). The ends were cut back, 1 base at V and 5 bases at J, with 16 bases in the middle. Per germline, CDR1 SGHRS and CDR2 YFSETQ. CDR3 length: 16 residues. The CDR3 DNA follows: TGCGCCAGCAGCTTGTCCGGGGGACTGGGTGATCAGCCCCAGCATTTT. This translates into CASSLSGGLGDQPQHF.

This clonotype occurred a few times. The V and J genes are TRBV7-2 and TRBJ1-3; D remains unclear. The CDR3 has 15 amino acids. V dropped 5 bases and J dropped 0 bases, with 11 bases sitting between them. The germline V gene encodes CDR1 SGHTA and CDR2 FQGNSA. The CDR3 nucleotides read TGTGCCAGCAGCGGAGACATACACTCTGGAAACACCATATATTTT. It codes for CASSGDIHSGNTIYF.

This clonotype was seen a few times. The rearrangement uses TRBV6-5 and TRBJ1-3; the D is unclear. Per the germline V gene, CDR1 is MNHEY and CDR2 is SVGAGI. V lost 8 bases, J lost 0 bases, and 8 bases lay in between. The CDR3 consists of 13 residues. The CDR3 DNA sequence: TGTGCCAGCGGCCCCTTCTCTGGAAACACCATATATTTT. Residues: CASGPFSGNTIYF.

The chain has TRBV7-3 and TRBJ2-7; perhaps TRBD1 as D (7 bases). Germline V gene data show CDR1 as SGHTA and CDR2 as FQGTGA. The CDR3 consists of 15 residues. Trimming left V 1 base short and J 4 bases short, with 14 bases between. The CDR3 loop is CASSLRGDRIYEQYF. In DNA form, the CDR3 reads TGTGCCAGCAGCTTAAGGGGGGACAGAATTTACGAGCAGTACTTC.

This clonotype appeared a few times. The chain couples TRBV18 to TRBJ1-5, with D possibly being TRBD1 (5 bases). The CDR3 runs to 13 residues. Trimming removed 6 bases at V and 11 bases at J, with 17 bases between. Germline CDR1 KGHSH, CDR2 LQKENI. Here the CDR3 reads CASSQDGASAQHF. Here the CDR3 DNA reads TGTGCCAGCTCGCAGGATGGGGCATCGGCCCAGCATTTT.

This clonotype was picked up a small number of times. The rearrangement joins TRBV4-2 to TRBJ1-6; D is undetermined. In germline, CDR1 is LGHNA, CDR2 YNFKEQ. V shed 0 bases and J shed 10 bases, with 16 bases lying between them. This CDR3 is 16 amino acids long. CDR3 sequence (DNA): TGTGCCAGCAGCCAAGATCTAACTTTTAGTGGCTCACCCCTCCACTTT. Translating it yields CASSQDLTFSGSPLHF.

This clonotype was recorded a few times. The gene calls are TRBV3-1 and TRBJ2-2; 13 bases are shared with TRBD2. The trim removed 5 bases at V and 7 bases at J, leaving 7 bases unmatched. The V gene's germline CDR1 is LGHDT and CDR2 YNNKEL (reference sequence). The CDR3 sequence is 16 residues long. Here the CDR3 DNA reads TGTGCCAGCAGCTATACTAGCGGGGGGGCGAACGGGGAGCTGTTTTTT. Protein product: CASSYTSGGANGELFF.

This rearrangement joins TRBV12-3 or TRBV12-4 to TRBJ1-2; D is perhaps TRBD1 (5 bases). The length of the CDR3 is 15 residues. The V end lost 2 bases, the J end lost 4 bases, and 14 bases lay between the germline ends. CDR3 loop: CASSLKQDALYGYTF. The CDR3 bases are TGTGCCAGCAGTTTAAAACAGGATGCCCTCTATGGCTACACCTTC.

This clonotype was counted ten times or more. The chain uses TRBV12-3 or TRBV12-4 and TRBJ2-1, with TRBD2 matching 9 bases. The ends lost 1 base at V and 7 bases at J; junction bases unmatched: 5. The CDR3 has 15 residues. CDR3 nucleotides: TGTGCCAGCAGTTTAGGAGGGACTAGCCGTAATGAGCAGTTCTTC. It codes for CASSLGGTSRNEQFF.

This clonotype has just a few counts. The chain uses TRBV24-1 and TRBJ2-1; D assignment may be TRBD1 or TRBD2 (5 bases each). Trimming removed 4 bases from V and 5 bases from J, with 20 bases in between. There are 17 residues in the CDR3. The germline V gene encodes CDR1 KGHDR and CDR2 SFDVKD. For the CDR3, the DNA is TGTGCCACCAGTGACCCCAATGGGGACGGGCCCAACAATGAGCAGTTCTTC. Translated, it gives CATSDPNGDGPNNEQFF.

The CDR3 DNA sequence: TGTGCCAGCAGTTTTGTGGGTGTCCTGTGGGATGAGCAGTTCTTC. It translates to CASSFVGVLWDEQFF. The chain uses TRBV6-2 or TRBV6-3 and TRBJ2-1, with D unresolved. Trimming removed 4 bases at V and 8 bases at J, with 18 bases between. Looked up from germline, CDR1 is MNHEY and CDR2 is SVGEGT. The length of the CDR3 is 15 residues.

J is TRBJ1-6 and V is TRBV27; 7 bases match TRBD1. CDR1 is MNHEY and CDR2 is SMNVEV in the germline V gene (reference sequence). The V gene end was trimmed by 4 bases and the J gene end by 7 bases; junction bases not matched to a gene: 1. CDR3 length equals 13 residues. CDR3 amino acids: CASSSRGNSPLHF. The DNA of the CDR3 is TGTGCCAGCAGTTCCAGGGGGAATTCACCCCTCCACTTT.

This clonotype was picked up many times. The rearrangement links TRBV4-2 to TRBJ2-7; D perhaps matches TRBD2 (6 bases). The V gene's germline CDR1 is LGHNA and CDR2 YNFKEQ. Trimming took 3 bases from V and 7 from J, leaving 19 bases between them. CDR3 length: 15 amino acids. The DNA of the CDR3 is TGTGCCAGCAGCCACCTGGGCCGGGAGTCGGGGGAGCAGTACTTC. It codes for CASSHLGRESGEQYF.

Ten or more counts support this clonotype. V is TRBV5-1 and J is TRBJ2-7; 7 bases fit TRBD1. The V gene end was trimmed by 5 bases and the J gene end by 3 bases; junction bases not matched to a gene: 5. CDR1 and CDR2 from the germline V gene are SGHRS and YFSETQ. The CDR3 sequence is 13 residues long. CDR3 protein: CASRGQLYYEQYF. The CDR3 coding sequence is TGCGCCAGCAGGGGACAGCTGTACTACGAGCAGTACTTC.

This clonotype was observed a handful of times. The CDR3, as DNA: TGTGCCAGCAGCTTGGAGCCGGGGAGGGAGCTCTATGGCTACACCTTC. As protein: CASSLEPGRELYGYTF. The chain uses TRBV5-4 and TRBJ1-2; D call uncertain. The CDR3 is 16 amino acids. Germline V gene lookup returns CDR1 SGHNT and CDR2 YYREEE (reference sequence). Trimming left V 0 bases short and J 4 bases short, with 16 bases between.

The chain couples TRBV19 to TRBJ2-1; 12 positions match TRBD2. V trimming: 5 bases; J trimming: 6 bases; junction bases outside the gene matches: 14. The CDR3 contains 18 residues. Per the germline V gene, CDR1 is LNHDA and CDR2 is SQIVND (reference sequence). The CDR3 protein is CASSSASGGAVLSNEQFF. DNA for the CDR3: TGTGCCAGTAGTTCCGCTAGCGGGGGGGCTGTCTTAAGCAATGAGCAGTTCTTC. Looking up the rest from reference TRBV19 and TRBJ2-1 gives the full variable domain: DGGITQSPKYLFRKEGQNVTLSCEQNLNHDAMYWYRQDPGQGLRLIYYSQIVNDFQKGDIAEGYSVSREKKESFPLTVTSAQKNPTAFYLCASSSASGGAVLSNEQFFGPGTRLTVL.

The CDR3 bases are TGTGCCAGCAGCCTACGGACAGGGGGGAAAGAGACCCAGTACTTC. Amino acids: CASSLRTGGKETQYF. J is TRBJ2-5 and V is TRBV5-6; the match to TRBD1 covers 10 bases. Germline trimming cut 4 bases from V and 3 bases from J; bases unmatched to any gene: 6. Germline V gene data show CDR1 as SGHDT and CDR2 as YYEEEE. The CDR3 has 15 residues.

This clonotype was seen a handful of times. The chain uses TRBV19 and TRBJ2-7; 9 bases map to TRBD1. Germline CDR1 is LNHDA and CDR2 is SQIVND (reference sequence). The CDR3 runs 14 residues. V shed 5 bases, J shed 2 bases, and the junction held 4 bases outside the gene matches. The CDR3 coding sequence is TGTGCCAGTAGTTACCGGGACAGGGCCTACGAGCAGTACTTC. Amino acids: CASSYRDRAYEQYF. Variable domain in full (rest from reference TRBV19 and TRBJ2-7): DGGITQSPKYLFRKEGQNVTLSCEQNLNHDAMYWYRQDPGQGLRLIYYSQIVNDFQKGDIAEGYSVSREKKESFPLTVTSAQKNPTAFYLCASSYRDRAYEQYFGPGTRLTVT.

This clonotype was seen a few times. CDR3 coding DNA: TGTGCCAGCAGCCAAGCGGTGACCCAGTACTTC. It codes for CASSQAVTQYF. The J gene is TRBJ2-5, the V gene TRBV3-1; D gene ambiguous. The CDR3 covers 11 residues. Trimming cost V 1 base and J 7 bases, with 4 bases left between them. Germline V gene lookup returns CDR1 LGHDT and CDR2 YNNKEL (reference sequence).

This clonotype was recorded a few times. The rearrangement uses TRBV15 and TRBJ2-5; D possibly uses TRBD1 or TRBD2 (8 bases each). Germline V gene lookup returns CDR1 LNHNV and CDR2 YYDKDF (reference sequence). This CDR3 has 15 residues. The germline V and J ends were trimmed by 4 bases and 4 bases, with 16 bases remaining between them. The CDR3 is CATSTGGDRRETQYF. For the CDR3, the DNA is TGTGCCACCAGCACCGGGGGGGACAGGAGAGAGACCCAGTACTTC.